The present T cell receptor beta chain was sequenced within a study of blood T cells in healthy people across ages. The germline V gene encodes CDR1 DFQATT and CDR2 SNEGSKA (reference sequence). The CDR3 is made up of 12 amino acids. Together with a sample-barcoded 5' primer, a J-beta primer mix was included in a second PCR lasting about 7 to 11 cycles. In TCRdb, the 5' RACE reads were re-called with MiXCR into one record per CDR3 protein. Of roughly 1,800,000 distinct CDR3 sequences in the sample, about 50% were seen once. Sequenced: blood. This chain links TRBV20-1 with TRBJ2-4, with D possibly called TRBD1 or TRBD2 (5 bases each). The end of the DNA aligns better with TRBJ2-7, so the J call may be wrong. This sequence originates from a woman aged 40 to 50 in good health. The DNA for the CDR3 is TGCAGTGCTGCAGGGAGCGGATACGAGCAGTACTTC. The encoded protein is CSAAGSGYEQYF.